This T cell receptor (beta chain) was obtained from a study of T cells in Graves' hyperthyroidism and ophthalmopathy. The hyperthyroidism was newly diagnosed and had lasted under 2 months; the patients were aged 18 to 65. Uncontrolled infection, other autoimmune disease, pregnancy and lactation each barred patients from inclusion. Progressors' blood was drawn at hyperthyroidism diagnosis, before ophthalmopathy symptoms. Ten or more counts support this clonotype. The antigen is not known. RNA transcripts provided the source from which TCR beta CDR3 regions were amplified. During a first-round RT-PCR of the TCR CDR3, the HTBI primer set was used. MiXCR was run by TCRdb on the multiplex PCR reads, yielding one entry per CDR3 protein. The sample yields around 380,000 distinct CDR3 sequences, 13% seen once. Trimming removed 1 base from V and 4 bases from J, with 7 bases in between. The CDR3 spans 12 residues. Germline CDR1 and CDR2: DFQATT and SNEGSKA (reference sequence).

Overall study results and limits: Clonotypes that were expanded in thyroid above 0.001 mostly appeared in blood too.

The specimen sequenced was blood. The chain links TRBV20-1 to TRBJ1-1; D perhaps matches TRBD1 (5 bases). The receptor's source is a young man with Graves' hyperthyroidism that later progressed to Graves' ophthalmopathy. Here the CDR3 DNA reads TGCAGTGCTAGAGTAGGGACCACTGAAGCTTTCTTT. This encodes CSARVGTTEAFF.